This TCR beta chain was sequenced for a study of blood T cell repertoires in COVID-19. At the level of the study: Material from acute and convalescent COVID-19 was sourced from the United States, Italy and Spain.

Losses at the gene ends were 7 bases for V and 5 bases for J; bases not matched to a gene: 9. CDR3 size: 14 residues. Germline assignment: CDR1 SGDLS and CDR2 YYNGEE. The protocol was immunoSEQ multiplex PCR, while the TCRdb copy is restricted to in-frame clones and leaves out a portion. The sample contains some 88,000 clones, under 90% of which appear only once. Only a few counts were recorded for this clone. The sequencing sample was made of peripheral blood. This sequence was found in a woman in her 70s with acute or convalescent COVID-19. This chain joins TRBV9 and TRBJ1-1; TRBD1 agrees at 9 bases. CDR3 nucleotide sequence: TGTGCCAGCGGTGAACAGGGGGCGAGAACTGAAGCTTTCTTT. Translation: CASGEQGARTEAFF.